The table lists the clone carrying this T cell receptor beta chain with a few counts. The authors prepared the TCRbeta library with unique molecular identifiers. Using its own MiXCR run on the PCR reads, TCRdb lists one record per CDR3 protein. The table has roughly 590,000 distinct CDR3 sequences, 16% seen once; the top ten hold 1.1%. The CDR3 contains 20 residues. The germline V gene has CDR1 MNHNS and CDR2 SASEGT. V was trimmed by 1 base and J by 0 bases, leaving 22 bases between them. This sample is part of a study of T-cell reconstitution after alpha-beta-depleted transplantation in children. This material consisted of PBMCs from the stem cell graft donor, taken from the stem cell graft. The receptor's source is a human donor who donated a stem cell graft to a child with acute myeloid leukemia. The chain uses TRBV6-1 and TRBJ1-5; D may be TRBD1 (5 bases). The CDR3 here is CASSEGTQGAVYYSNQPQHF. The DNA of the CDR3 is TGTGCCAGCAGTGAAGGGACGCAGGGCGCAGTGTACTATAGCAATCAGCCCCAGCATTTT.